A selection of T cell receptor beta chains follows, all from one sample in a study of early T cells in non-severe SARS-CoV-2 infection. Using its own MiXCR run on the 5' RACE reads, TCRdb lists one record per CDR3 protein. The sample holds roughly 20,000 distinct CDR3 sequences, about 3.7% seen once. What was sequenced was whole blood. The receptors derive from an adult who was a healthcare worker with PCR-confirmed SARS-CoV-2 infection or an uninfected control (not recorded which). Both conserved end residues are part of each CDR3. Each record gives: CDR3 protein, CDR3 DNA, J gene, V gene, D gene, clone size. D genes are given only for firm matches. Size is omitted from some rows. Given values are once, few, many or a class for expanded clones.

cdr3_aa: CASSKVPGDTQYF
cdr3_nt: TGTGCCAGCAGCAAAGTCCCCGGAGATACGCAGTATTTT
j_call: TRBJ2-3
v_call: TRBV7-3
d_call: .
clone_size: few

cdr3_aa: CASSWEGAISPLHF
cdr3_nt: TGTGCCAGCAGTTGGGAGGGGGCAATTTCACCCCTCCACTTT
j_call: TRBJ1-6
v_call: TRBV6-5
d_call: TRBD1
clone_size: many

cdr3_aa: CASSPEYSNQPQHF
cdr3_nt: TGTGCCAGCAGCCCCGAGTATAGCAATCAGCCCCAGCATTTT
j_call: TRBJ1-5
v_call: TRBV7-6
d_call: .
clone_size: many

cdr3_aa: CASSQPGQDTYEQYF
cdr3_nt: TGTGCCAGCAGCCAACCAGGGCAGGATACCTACGAGCAGTACTTC
j_call: TRBJ2-7
v_call: TRBV4-2
d_call: .
clone_size: many

cdr3_aa: CASSYSTSGSNEQFF
cdr3_nt: TGTGCCAGCAGTTACTCGACTAGCGGGAGCAATGAGCAGTTCTTC
j_call: TRBJ2-1
v_call: TRBV6-2/TRBV6-3
d_call: TRBD2
clone_size: many

cdr3_aa: CSAIWDLSDEQYF
cdr3_nt: TGCAGTGCTATTTGGGACCTCTCCGACGAGCAGTACTTC
j_call: TRBJ2-7
v_call: TRBV20-1
d_call: .
clone_size: many

cdr3_aa: CASSSAPTQARYGYTF
cdr3_nt: TGTGCCAGCAGCTCAGCCCCCACCCAAGCCCGCTATGGCTACACCTTC
j_call: TRBJ1-2
v_call: TRBV7-2
d_call: .
clone_size: many

cdr3_aa: CASRGTGNTEAFF
cdr3_nt: TGCGCCAGCAGGGGGACAGGGAACACTGAAGCTTTCTTT
j_call: TRBJ1-1
v_call: TRBV10-1
d_call: TRBD1
clone_size: medium-sized

cdr3_aa: CASSFGQGYNQPQHF
cdr3_nt: TGTGCCAGCAGCTTCGGACAGGGGTACAATCAGCCCCAGCATTTT
j_call: TRBJ1-5
v_call: TRBV7-9
d_call: TRBD1
clone_size: many

cdr3_aa: CSAGQGGTEAFF
cdr3_nt: TGCAGTGCCGGTCAGGGGGGCACTGAAGCTTTCTTT
j_call: TRBJ1-1
v_call: TRBV20-1
d_call: TRBD1
clone_size: many

cdr3_aa: CASIPGGAPLAGYTF
cdr3_nt: TGTGCCAGCATCCCCGGGGGGGCTCCGCTGGCAGGCTACACCTTC
j_call: TRBJ1-2
v_call: TRBV7-9
d_call: .
clone_size: many

cdr3_aa: CASNTDSSREQYF
cdr3_nt: TGTGCCAGTAACACGGACAGCTCACGCGAGCAGTACTTC
j_call: TRBJ2-7
v_call: TRBV19
d_call: .
clone_size: many

cdr3_aa: CASSFSSYGYTF
cdr3_nt: TGCGCCAGCAGCTTTTCCAGCTATGGCTACACCTTC
j_call: TRBJ1-2
v_call: TRBV5-1
d_call: .
clone_size: many

cdr3_aa: CASSISRGQSTNTGELFF
cdr3_nt: TGTGCCAGTAGTATTTCGAGGGGACAGTCTACGAACACCGGGGAGCTGTTTTTT
j_call: TRBJ2-2
v_call: TRBV19
d_call: TRBD1
clone_size: medium-sized

cdr3_aa: CASSSDRVREKLFF
cdr3_nt: TGTGCCAGCAGCTCCGACAGGGTTCGTGAAAAACTGTTTTTT
j_call: TRBJ1-4
v_call: TRBV12-3/TRBV12-4
d_call: TRBD1
clone_size: many

cdr3_aa: CATSDEGNGANVLTF
cdr3_nt: TGTGCCACCAGTGATGAGGGTAATGGGGCCAACGTCCTGACTTTC
j_call: TRBJ2-6
v_call: TRBV24-1
d_call: .
clone_size: many

cdr3_aa: CASSSAGARAGELFF
cdr3_nt: TGTGCCAGCAGCTCCGCGGGAGCACGGGCGGGGGAGCTGTTTTTT
j_call: TRBJ2-2
v_call: TRBV7-2
d_call: TRBD2
clone_size: .

cdr3_aa: CASSRAGTRSDEQFF
cdr3_nt: TGTGCCAGCAGCCGCGCCGGGACTAGAAGCGATGAGCAGTTCTTC
j_call: TRBJ2-1
v_call: TRBV14
d_call: TRBD2
clone_size: many

cdr3_aa: CASSLDLAGTQYF
cdr3_nt: TGTGCCAGCAGCTTAGACCTGGCGGGGACCCAGTACTTC
j_call: TRBJ2-5
v_call: TRBV7-6
d_call: .
clone_size: many

cdr3_aa: CAISEMGRGGGYTF
cdr3_nt: TGTGCCATCAGTGAGATGGGCAGGGGAGGAGGCTACACCTTC
j_call: TRBJ1-2
v_call: TRBV10-3
d_call: .
clone_size: many

cdr3_aa: CASSERSPRSPGTEAFF
cdr3_nt: TGTGCCAGCAGCGAGAGAAGTCCTCGATCCCCCGGCACTGAAGCTTTCTTT
j_call: TRBJ1-1
v_call: TRBV6-4
d_call: .
clone_size: many

cdr3_aa: CASSYKVPSTDTQYF
cdr3_nt: TGTGCCAGCAGTTATAAGGTACCTAGCACAGATACGCAGTATTTT
j_call: TRBJ2-3
v_call: TRBV6-6
d_call: .
clone_size: many

cdr3_aa: CASKGINSNQPQHF
cdr3_nt: TGTGCCAGCAAGGGGATTAATAGCAATCAGCCCCAGCATTTT
j_call: TRBJ1-5
v_call: TRBV6-1
d_call: .
clone_size: medium-sized

cdr3_aa: CASSVGPTFTEAFF
cdr3_nt: TGTGCCAGCAGCGTAGGACCGACTTTCACTGAAGCTTTCTTT
j_call: TRBJ1-1
v_call: TRBV9
d_call: .
clone_size: medium-sized

cdr3_aa: CSVDPSGTYNEQFF
cdr3_nt: TGCAGCGTTGATCCTAGCGGGACTTACAATGAGCAGTTCTTC
j_call: TRBJ2-1
v_call: TRBV29-1
d_call: TRBD2
clone_size: many

cdr3_aa: CASSFGQSYGYTF
cdr3_nt: TGTGCCAGCAGTTTCGGACAGAGCTATGGCTACACCTTC
j_call: TRBJ1-2
v_call: TRBV27
d_call: .
clone_size: many

cdr3_aa: CASTLSGFNTGELFF
cdr3_nt: TGTGCCAGCACCCTTTCAGGGTTTAACACCGGGGAGCTGTTTTTT
j_call: TRBJ2-2
v_call: TRBV27
d_call: .
clone_size: many